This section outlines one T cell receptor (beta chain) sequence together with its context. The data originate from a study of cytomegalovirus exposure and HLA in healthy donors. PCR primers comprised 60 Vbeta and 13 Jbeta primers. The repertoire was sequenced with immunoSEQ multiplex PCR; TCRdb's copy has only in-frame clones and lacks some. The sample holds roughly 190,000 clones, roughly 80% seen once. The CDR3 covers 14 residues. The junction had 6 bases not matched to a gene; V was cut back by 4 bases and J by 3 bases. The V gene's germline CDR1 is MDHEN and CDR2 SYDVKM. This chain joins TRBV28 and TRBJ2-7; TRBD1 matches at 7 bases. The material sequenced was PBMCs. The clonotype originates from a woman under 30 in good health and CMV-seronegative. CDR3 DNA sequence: TGTGCCAGCAGTTCCCGGGACAGTAACTACGAGCAGTACTTC. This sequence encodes CASSSRDSNYEQYF.